This is a list of T cell receptor beta chains from one sample in a study of CD8 T cells in ankylosing spondylitis. TCRdb fed the 5' RACE reads into MiXCR, producing one record per CDR3 protein. The sample carries 45,000 or so distinct CDR3 sequences, approximately 11% recorded once. Sequences were obtained from blood, either unsorted or a sorted T cell fraction (not recorded which). These TCRs come from a male donor with ankylosing spondylitis or in good health (not recorded which). CDR3s include the opening cysteine and the closing phenylalanine or tryptophan. A D gene is named only where the DNA matches it firmly. The size field is filled for only some rows; it gives once, few, many or a size class.

>TRBD1|TRBV5-6|many|TRBJ1-3
TGTGCCAGCAGCTTCCGGGACAGGGTTCTTATACCGTATTTT
CASSFRDRVLIPYF
>.|TRBV5-1|.|TRBJ2-2
TGCGCCAGCAGCTTAAGCAGGTTGAACACCGGGGAGCTGTTTTTT
CASSLSRLNTGELFF
>TRBD1|TRBV12-3/TRBV12-4|many|TRBJ2-7
TGTGCCAGCGCCGGGACAGGGGCTTCTTGGAACGAGCAGTACTTC
CASAGTGASWNEQYF
>TRBD1|TRBV25-1|.|TRBJ2-2
TGTGCCAGCAGCCCCACAGGGGGACCCTCCGGGGAGCTGTTTTTT
CASSPTGGPSGELFF
>.|TRBV28|many|TRBJ1-2
TGTGCCAGCAGTTTAGCAGAAATCTATGGCTACACCTTC
CASSLAEIYGYTF
>.|TRBV28|few|TRBJ2-7
TGTGCCAGCAGTTCACCCTACGAGCAGTACTTC
CASSSPYEQYF
>TRBD1|TRBV4-2|few|TRBJ2-6
TGTGCCAGCAGCCAGGGACAGGGGTTTCGGGCCAACGTCCTGACTTTC
CASSQGQGFRANVLTF
>.|TRBV6-6|many|TRBJ2-3
TGTGCCAGCAGCCCACAGAGCACAGATACGCAGTATTTT
CASSPQSTDTQYF
>.|TRBV5-1|many|TRBJ2-3
TGCGCCAGCAGCTTGGAGGCAGATACGCAGTATTTT
CASSLEADTQYF
>.|TRBV10-3|many|TRBJ2-1
TGTGCCATCAGTGAGTCCAGGGATGACAATGAGCAGTTCTTC
CAISESRDDNEQFF
>.|TRBV6-2/TRBV6-3|many|TRBJ1-1
TGTGCCAGCAGCCCCCCGGGGTTTGAAGCTTTCTTT
CASSPPGFEAFF
>.|TRBV5-1|many|TRBJ2-3
TGCGCCAGCAGCTTGGACAACACAGATACGCAGTATTTT
CASSLDNTDTQYF
>.|TRBV5-4|.|TRBJ2-1
TGTGCCAGCAGCTTGGACAGGAGCCCTTACAATGAGCAGTTCTTC
CASSLDRSPYNEQFF
>.|TRBV5-4|few|TRBJ1-4
TGTGCCAGCAGCTTGCGAACAGGGATGGACGAAAAACTGTTTTTT
CASSLRTGMDEKLFF
>TRBD2|TRBV4-1|.|TRBJ2-1
TGCGCCAGCAGCGAGACTAGCGGGAGCTCCTACAATGAGCAGTTCTTC
CASSETSGSSYNEQFF
>TRBD1|TRBV7-6|.|TRBJ1-4
TGTGCCAGCAGCTTATTTAGGGGGCCCGGTAATGAAAAACTGTTTTTT
CASSLFRGPGNEKLFF
>.|TRBV9|many|TRBJ2-7
TGTGCCAGCAGCCTAAAAGTGGGGGACACCTACGAGCAGTACTTC
CASSLKVGDTYEQYF
>.|TRBV6-5|many|TRBJ1-1
TGTGCCAGCAGTTATGAAGACACAGGCACTGAAGCTTTCTTT
CASSYEDTGTEAFF
>TRBD2|TRBV29-1|many|TRBJ2-3
TGCAGCGCCCGGGCCGGGGGGGCGGGTACGCAGTATTTT
CSARAGGAGTQYF
>TRBD1|TRBV7-8|many|TRBJ2-3
TGTGCCAGCAAAAGGGACAGGGGCCGGTATACGCAGTATTTT
CASKRDRGRYTQYF